This entry concerns a single TCR beta chain. Germline loops: CDR1 SGHTS, CDR2 YDEGEE. V lost 0 bases and J lost 4, with 8 bases in between. This CDR3 is built from 14 residues. The data were obtained in a study of blood T cell repertoires in COVID-19. About the study: Researchers got acute and convalescent COVID-19 samples from the United States, Italy and Spain. Sources were T cells, B-cell-depleted T cells, or PBMCs; the material itself was cDNA or gDNA.

Original data processing: By means of reference gene primer amplification, nucleated cell counts were estimated. Some clones are missing from TCRdb's copy, which holds only in-frame ones; the method was immunoSEQ multiplex PCR. That table furnishes V, J and clone size, whereas the DNA furnished D and trimming. This table has tens of thousands of clones, roughly 89% appearing once. The rearrangement joins TRBV5-8 to TRBJ1-3; no definite D call. The sequenced sample consisted of peripheral blood. This clonotype was obtained from a man over 45 with acute or convalescent COVID-19. CDR3 coding DNA: TGTGCCAGCAGCTTGGTCGGTGCGGGAAACACCATATATTTT. Translating it yields CASSLVGAGNTIYF.